This T cell receptor beta chain emerged from a study of shared clonotypes between healthy human individuals. Background on the study: Every donor yielded three CD4 naive, three CD4 memory, two CD8 naive and one CD8 memory plate. Regarding the study as a whole: Among the subsets, naive ones generally showed larger estimated richness than memory ones.

V lost 3 bases and J lost 2; bases outside the gene matches: 11. CDR1 is SGHDT and CDR2 is YYEEEE in the germline V gene. The CDR3 runs 17 residues. Naive CD8 cells lacked CD45RO and underwent positive selection for CCR7, leaving out terminally differentiated effector memory CD45RA+ cells. The study drew all its donors from Caucasian adults living in Nashville, Tennessee. Once extracted for a subset, genomic DNA was divided evenly among several immunoSEQ plates. The repertoire was sequenced with immunoSEQ multiplex PCR; TCRdb's copy has only in-frame clones and lacks some. The data hold about 2.2 million clones, with just under 95% observed a single time. Notes on this clone: Its antigen is undetermined.

This sequence was found in a man aged 18 to 35 in good health. Some clones in this sample may be carry-over from other donors' samples. Specimen: naive CD8+ T cells from PBMCs. The V call is TRBV5-6, the J call TRBJ2-5; 9 bases fit TRBD1. The CDR3 loop reads CASSSISQDRGQETQYF. The CDR3 region has the DNA TGTGCCAGCAGCTCGATCAGCCAAGACAGGGGGCAAGAGACCCAGTACTTC. Full variable domain (missing parts from reference TRBV5-6 and TRBJ2-5): DAGVTQSPTHLIKTRGQQVTLRCSPKSGHDTVSWYQQALGQGPQFIFQYYEEEERQRGNFPDRFSGHQFPNYSSELNVNALLLGDSALYLCASSSISQDRGQETQYFGPGTRLLVL.